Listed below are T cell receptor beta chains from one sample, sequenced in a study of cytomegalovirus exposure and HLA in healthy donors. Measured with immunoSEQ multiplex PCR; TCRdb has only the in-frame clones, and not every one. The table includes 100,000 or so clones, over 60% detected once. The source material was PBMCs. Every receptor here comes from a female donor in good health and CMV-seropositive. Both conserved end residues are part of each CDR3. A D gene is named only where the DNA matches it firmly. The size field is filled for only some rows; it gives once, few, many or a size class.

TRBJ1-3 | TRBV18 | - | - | TGTGCCAGCTCACCAGGGGCCTCCTCTGGAAACACCATATATTTT | CASSPGASSGNTIYF
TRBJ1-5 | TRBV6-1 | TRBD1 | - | TGTGCCAGCAGTGAAAACCCGGGACAGGGAGATCAGCCCCAGCATTTT | CASSENPGQGDQPQHF
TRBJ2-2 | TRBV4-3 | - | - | TGCGCCAGCAGCCAAGACAGTCAGGGAATCGGGGAGCTGTTTTTT | CASSQDSQGIGELFF
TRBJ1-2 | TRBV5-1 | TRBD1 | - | TGCGCCAGCAGTATCGAAACGACAGGGGTGGGGTACACCTTC | CASSIETTGVGYTF
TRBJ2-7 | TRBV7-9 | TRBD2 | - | TGTGCCAGCAGCTCTGGGACTAGCTACGAGCAGTACTTC | CASSSGTSYEQYF
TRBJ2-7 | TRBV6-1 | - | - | TGTGCCAGCAGCCGACTCAAAGGCTACGAGCAGTACTTC | CASSRLKGYEQYF
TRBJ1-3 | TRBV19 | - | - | TGTGCCAGTAGTTTGGATGACATGAGCTCTGGAAACACCATATATTTT | CASSLDDMSSGNTIYF
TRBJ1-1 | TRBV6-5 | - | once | TGTGCCAGCAGTTACCTAGATGGGGAGGCTTTCTTT | CASSYLDGEAFF
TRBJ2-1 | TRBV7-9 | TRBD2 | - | TGTGCCAGCAGCGTAGCGGGAGAGCTCAATGAGCAGTTCTTC | CASSVAGELNEQFF
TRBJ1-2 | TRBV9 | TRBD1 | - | TGTGCCAGCAGCAAACTAGTGGGACAGGCGAATGGCTACACCTTC | CASSKLVGQANGYTF
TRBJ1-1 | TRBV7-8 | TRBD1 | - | TGTGCCAGCAGCAAAGACCCAAGCCTGGCAGGGGGTAGGAACACTGAAGCTTTCTTT | CASSKDPSLAGGRNTEAFF
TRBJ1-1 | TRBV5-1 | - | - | TGCGCCAGCAGCTTGGACCGGGGGACTGAAGCTTTCTTT | CASSLDRGTEAFF
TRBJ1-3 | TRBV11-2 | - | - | TGTGCCAGCAGCTTAAGGGCGGAGACAGGCGTCCGGGGAAACACCATATATTTT | CASSLRAETGVRGNTIYF
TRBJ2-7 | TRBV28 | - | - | TGTGCCAGCAGTGCCACCGGGTCCCGAGACTACGAGCAGTACTTC | CASSATGSRDYEQYF
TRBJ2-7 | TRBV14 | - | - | TGTGCCAGCAGCCGGCAGGGGACCTACGAGCAGTACTTC | CASSRQGTYEQYF
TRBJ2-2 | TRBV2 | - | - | TGTGCCAGCACGAAGACGGACACGAACACCGGGGAGCTGTTTTTT | CASTKTDTNTGELFF
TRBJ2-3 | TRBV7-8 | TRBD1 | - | TGTGCCAGCAGATCTACCGGGACAGCTTCCACAGATACGCAGTATTTT | CASRSTGTASTDTQYF
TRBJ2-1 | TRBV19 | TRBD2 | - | TGTGCCAGTAGTATAGATCTGTTGGGAGGGAATGAGCAGTTCTTC | CASSIDLLGGNEQFF
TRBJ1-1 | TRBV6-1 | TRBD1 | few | TGTGCCAGCAGTGAATTGGGGACAGCGAACACTGAAGCTTTCTTT | CASSELGTANTEAFF
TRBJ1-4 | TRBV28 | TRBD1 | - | TGTGCCAGCAGCCTATCCCAGCAGGGGGCTAATGAAAAACTGTTTTTT | CASSLSQQGANEKLFF
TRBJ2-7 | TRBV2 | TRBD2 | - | TGTGCCGGACGCCTTAGACTAGCGGGGGCCTACGAGCAGTACTTC | CAGRLRLAGAYEQYF
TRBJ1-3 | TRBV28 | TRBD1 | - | TGTGCCAGCAGTCTAGCAACCAGGACAGGTAGTATCGGAAACACCATATATTTT | CASSLATRTGSIGNTIYF
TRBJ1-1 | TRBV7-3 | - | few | TGTGCCAGCAGCTTATATCTACCCCAAAACAGGGAGGGTCTATTCTTT | CASSLYLPQNREGLFF
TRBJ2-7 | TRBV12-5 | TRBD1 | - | TGTGCTAGTGCCTCGGGACAGCGTATCGACGAGCAGTACTTC | CASASGQRIDEQYF
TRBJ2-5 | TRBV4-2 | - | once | TGTGCCAGCAGCCAAGCATCTCGGGGCGGGGTGGGGACCCAGTACTTC | CASSQASRGGVGTQYF
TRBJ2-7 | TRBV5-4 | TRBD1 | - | TGTGCCAGCAGCGCCGACAGGGTGGGAGAGCAGTACTTC | CASSADRVGEQYF
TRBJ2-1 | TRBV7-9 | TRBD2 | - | TGTTCCAGCAGCTTAGAGTACTCTCTCTGGGGACTAGCCGTATATGAGCAGTTCTTC | CSSSLEYSLWGLAVYEQFF
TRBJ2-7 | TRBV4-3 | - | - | TGCGCCAGCAGCCAAGAGGGGGGTTACGAGCAGTACTTC | CASSQEGGYEQYF
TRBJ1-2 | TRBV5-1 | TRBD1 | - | TGCGCCAGCAGCTTGGGGGACAGGGTGGCTAACTATGGCTACACCTTC | CASSLGDRVANYGYTF
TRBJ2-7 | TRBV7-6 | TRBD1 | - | TGTGCCAGCAGCCAGGACAGGGGGCGATACGAGCAGTACTTC | CASSQDRGRYEQYF